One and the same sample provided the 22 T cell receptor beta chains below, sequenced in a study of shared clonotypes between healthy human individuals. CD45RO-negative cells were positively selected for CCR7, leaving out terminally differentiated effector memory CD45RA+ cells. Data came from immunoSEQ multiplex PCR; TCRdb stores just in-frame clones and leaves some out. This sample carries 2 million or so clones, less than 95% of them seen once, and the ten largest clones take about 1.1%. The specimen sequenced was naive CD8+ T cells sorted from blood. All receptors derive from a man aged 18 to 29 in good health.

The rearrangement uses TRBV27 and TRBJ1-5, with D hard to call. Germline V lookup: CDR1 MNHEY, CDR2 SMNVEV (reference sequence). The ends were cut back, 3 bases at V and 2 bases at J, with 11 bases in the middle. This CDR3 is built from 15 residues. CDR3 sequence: CASSLVTLRNQPQHF. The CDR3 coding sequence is TGTGCCAGCAGTTTGGTTACACTTCGCAATCAGCCCCAGCATTTT.

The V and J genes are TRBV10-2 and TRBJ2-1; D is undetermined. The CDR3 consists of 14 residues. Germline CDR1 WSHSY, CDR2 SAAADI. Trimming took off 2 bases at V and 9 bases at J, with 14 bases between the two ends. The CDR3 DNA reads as TGCGCCAGCAGTGAGACTCAGACCCTCGGTGAGCAGTTCTTC. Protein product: CASSETQTLGEQFF.

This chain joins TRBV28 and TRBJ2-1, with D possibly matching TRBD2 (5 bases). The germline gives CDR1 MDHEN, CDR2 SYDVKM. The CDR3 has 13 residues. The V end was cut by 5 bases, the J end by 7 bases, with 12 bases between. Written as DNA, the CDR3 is TGTGCCAGCAGTGAGGACTCTTGGAATGAGCAGTTCTTC. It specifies CASSEDSWNEQFF.

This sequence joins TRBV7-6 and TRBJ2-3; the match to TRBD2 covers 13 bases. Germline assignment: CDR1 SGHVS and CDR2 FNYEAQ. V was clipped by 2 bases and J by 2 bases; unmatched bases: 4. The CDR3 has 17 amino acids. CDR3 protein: CASSLLTSGGITDTQYF. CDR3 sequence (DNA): TGTGCCAGCAGCTTACTGACTAGCGGGGGGATCACAGATACGCAGTATTTT.

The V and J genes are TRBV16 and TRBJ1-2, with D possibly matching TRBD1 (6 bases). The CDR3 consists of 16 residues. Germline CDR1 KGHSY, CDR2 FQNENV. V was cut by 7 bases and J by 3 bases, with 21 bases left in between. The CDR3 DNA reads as TGTGCCAGCACCGAAAACCCGGGGGCGCAGGACTATGGCTACACCTTC. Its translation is CASTENPGAQDYGYTF.

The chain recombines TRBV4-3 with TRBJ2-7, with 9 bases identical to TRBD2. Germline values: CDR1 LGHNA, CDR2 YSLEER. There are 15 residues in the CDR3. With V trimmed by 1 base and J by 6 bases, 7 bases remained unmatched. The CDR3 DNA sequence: TGCGCCAGCAGCCAAGTGGCGGGAGGGCCCGGCGAGCAGTACTTC. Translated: CASSQVAGGPGEQYF.

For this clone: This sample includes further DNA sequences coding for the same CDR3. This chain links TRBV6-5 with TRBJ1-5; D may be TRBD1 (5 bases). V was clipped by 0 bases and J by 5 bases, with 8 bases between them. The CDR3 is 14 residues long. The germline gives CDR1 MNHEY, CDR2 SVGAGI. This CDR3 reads CASSYSEGYQPQHF. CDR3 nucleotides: TGTGCCAGCAGTTACTCGGAGGGGTATCAGCCCCAGCATTTT.

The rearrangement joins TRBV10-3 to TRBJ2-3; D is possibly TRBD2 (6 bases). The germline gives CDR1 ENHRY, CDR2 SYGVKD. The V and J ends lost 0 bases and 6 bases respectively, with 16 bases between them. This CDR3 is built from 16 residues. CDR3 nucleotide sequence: TGTGCCATCAGTGAGTCTGGACTGCCCGCGGGGGATACGCAGTATTTT. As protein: CAISESGLPAGDTQYF.

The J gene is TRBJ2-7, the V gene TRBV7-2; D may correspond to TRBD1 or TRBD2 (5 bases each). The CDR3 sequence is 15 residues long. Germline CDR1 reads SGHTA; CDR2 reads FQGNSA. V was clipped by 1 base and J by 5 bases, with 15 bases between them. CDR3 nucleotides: TGTGCCAGCAGCTTAGTGTGGGGGAGCCGCGACGAGCAGTACTTC. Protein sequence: CASSLVWGSRDEQYF. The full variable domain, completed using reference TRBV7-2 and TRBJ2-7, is GAGVSQSPSNKVTEKGKDVELRCDPISGHTALYWYRQSLGQGLEFLIYFQGNSAPDKSGLPSDRFSAERTGGSVSTLTIQRTQQEDSAVYLCASSLVWGSRDEQYFGPGTRLTVT.

The CDR3 region is CASSGASLRYEQYF. The CDR3 nucleotides are TGTGCCAGCAGTGGGGCTAGCCTTAGATACGAGCAGTACTTC. The chain links TRBV2 to TRBJ2-7; a weak D match, TRBD2 (5 bases). CDR3 length: 14 amino acids. Trimming removed 4 bases from V and 4 bases from J, with 14 bases in between. Germline V CDR1 and CDR2: SNHLY, FYNNEI.

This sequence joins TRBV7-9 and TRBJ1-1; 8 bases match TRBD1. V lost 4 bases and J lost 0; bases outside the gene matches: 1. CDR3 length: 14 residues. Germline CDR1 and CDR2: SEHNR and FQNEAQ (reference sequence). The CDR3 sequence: CASSSQGVNTEAFF. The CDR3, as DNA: TGTGCCAGCAGCTCACAGGGGGTGAACACTGAAGCTTTCTTT.

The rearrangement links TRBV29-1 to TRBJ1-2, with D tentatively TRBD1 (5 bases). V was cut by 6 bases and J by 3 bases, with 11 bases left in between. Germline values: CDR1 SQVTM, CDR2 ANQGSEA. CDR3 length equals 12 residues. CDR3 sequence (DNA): TGCAGCGTACGGGACTTGGACTATGGCTACACCTTC. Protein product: CSVRDLDYGYTF. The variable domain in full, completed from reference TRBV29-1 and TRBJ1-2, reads SAVISQKPSRDICQRGTSLTIQCQVDSQVTMMFWYRQQPGQSLTLIATANQGSEATYESGFVIDKFPISRPNLTFSTLTVSNMSPEDSSIYLCSVRDLDYGYTFGSGTRLTVV.

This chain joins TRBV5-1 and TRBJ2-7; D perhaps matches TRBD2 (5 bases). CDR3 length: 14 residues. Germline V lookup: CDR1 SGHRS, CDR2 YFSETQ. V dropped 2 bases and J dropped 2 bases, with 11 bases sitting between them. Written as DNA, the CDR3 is TGCGCCAGCAGCTTCGAGCGGAGCGCCTACGAGCAGTACTTC. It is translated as CASSFERSAYEQYF.

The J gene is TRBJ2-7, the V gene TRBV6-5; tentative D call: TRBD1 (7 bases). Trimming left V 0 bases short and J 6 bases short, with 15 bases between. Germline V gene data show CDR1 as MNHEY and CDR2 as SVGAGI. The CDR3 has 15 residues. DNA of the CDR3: TGTGCCAGCAGTTACTCGGCGGAGGGGGCTGGCGAGCAGTACTTC. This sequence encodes CASSYSAEGAGEQYF.

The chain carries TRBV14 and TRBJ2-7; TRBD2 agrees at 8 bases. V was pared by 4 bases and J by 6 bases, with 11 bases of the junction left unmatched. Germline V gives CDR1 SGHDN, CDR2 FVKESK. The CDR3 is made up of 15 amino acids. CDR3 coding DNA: TGTGCCAGCAGCCCGACGGGGGGGAGCTTTATCGAGCAGTACTTC. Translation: CASSPTGGSFIEQYF.

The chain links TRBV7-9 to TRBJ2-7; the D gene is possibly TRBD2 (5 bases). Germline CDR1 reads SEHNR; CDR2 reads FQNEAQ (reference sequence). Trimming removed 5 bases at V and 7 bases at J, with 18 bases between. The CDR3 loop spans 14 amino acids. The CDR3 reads CASSPNRVPGEQYF. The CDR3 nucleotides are TGTGCCAGCAGCCCGAACCGGGTCCCGGGGGAGCAGTACTTC.

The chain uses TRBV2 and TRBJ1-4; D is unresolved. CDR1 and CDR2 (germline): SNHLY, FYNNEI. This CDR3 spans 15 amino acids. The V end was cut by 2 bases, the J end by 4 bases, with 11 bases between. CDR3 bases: TGTGCCAGCAGTGAACGGGCCCTGGATAATGAAAAACTGTTTTTT. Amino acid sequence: CASSERALDNEKLFF.

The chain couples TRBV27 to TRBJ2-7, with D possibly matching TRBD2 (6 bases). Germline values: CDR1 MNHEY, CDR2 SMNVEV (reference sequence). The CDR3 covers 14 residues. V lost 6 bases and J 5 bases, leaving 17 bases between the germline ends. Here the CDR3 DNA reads TGTGCCAGCAGGTCCCCCGGGACGGGAGACGAGCAGTACTTC. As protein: CASRSPGTGDEQYF.

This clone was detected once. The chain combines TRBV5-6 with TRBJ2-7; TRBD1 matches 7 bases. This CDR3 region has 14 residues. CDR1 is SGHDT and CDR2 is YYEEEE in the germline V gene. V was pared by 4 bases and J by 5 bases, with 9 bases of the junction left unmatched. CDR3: CASSGNLGQNEQYF. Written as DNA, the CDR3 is TGTGCCAGCAGCGGCAACCTGGGACAGAACGAGCAGTACTTC.

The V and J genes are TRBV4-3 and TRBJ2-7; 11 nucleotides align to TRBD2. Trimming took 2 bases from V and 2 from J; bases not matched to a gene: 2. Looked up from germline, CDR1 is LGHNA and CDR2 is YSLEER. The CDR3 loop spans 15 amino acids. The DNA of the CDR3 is TGCGCCAGCAGCCAACTAGCGGGAGGCGCCTACGAGCAGTACTTC. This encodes CASSQLAGGAYEQYF.

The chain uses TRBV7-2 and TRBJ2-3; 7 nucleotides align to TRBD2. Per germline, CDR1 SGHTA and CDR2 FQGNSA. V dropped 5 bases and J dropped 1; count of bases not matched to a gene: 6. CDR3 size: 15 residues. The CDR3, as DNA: TGTGCCAGCAGCCCCCGCCGGGGGGGCACAGATACGCAGTATTTT. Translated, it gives CASSPRRGGTDTQYF. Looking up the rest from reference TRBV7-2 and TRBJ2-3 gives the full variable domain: GAGVSQSPSNKVTEKGKDVELRCDPISGHTALYWYRQSLGQGLEFLIYFQGNSAPDKSGLPSDRFSAERTGGSVSTLTIQRTQQEDSAVYLCASSPRRGGTDTQYFGPGTRLTVL.

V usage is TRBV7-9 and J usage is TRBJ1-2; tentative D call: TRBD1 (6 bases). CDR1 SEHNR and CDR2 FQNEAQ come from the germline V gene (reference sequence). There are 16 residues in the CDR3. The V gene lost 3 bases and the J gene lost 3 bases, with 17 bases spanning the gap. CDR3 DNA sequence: TGTGCCAGCAGCTTGGGAACCGGGACAACCGACTATGGCTACACCTTC. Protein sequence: CASSLGTGTTDYGYTF.